The 13 T cell receptor beta chains given below trace back to one sample, sequenced in a study of cytomegalovirus exposure and HLA in healthy donors. Both 60 Vbeta primers and 13 Jbeta primers went into the PCR. Libraries were prepared by immunoSEQ multiplex PCR; TCRdb keeps only in-frame clonotypes and omits some of them. The table includes tens of thousands of clones, around 81% detected once. The specimen sequenced was PBMCs. These receptors were obtained from a male donor in good health and CMV-seronegative.

V gene TRBV5-1 combines with J gene TRBJ2-5; perhaps TRBD2 as D (5 bases). The DNA end is more similar to TRBJ2-7, so the J call may be wrong. This CDR3 spans 14 amino acids. CDR1 is SGHRS, CDR2 YFSETQ, per germline. CDR3 loop: CASSLAEGSYEQYF. CDR3 DNA sequence: TGCGCCAGCAGCTTGGCTGAGGGTTCCTACGAGCAGTACTTC.

The chain uses TRBV19 and TRBJ1-6, with 7 bases that match TRBD1. In germline, CDR1 is LNHDA, CDR2 SQIVND (reference sequence). The CDR3 runs to 15 residues. The trim removed 3 bases at V and 9 bases at J, leaving 8 bases unmatched. The CDR3 DNA follows: TGTGCCAGTAGTATCACAGGGGAGAGGATTTCACCCCTCCACTTT. As protein: CASSITGERISPLHF.

There are a few counts of this clone. The V call is TRBV19, the J call TRBJ2-7, with 9 bases that match TRBD2. CDR1 and CDR2 (germline): LNHDA, SQIVND (reference sequence). The CDR3 contains 15 residues. The V and J ends lost 6 bases and 6 bases, in that order; junction bases with no gene match: 12. CDR3 sequence (DNA): TGTGCCAGTAGCCCGACTAGCGGATCCTATTCCGAGCAGTACTTC. Translated, it gives CASSPTSGSYSEQYF.

In this sample, this clone turned up once. The rearrangement joins TRBV7-6 to TRBJ2-1; TRBD2 agrees at 8 bases. Germline CDR1 is SGHVS and CDR2 is FNYEAQ. The CDR3 consists of 14 residues. The V gene end was trimmed by 3 bases and the J gene end by 6 bases; junction bases not matched to a gene: 4. The CDR3 sequence: CASSFLTSVNEQFF. CDR3 nucleotide sequence: TGTGCCAGCAGCTTCCTGACTAGCGTCAATGAGCAGTTCTTC.

This chain joins TRBV25-1 and TRBJ1-1, with D unresolved. With 1 base removed from V and 4 bases from J, the gap between germline ends came to 13 bases. The CDR3 loop spans 15 amino acids. The V gene's germline CDR1 is MGHDK and CDR2 SYGVNS. For the CDR3, the DNA is TGTGCCAGCAGTGAATCCTCATTTGCGGGCACTGAAGCTTTCTTT. As protein: CASSESSFAGTEAFF.

The rearrangement uses TRBV19 and TRBJ1-1; TRBD1 matches at 9 bases. The CDR3 loop spans 14 amino acids. Germline-derived CDR1 and CDR2 are LNHDA and SQIVND (reference sequence). The ends lost 7 bases at V and 5 bases at J; junction bases unmatched: 8. CDR3 sequence (DNA): TGTGCCAGTACCGCTACAGGGGGCGTTACTGAAGCTTTCTTT. It specifies CASTATGGVTEAFF.

This clone was seen a single time. The genes are TRBV5-1 and TRBJ1-2; no clear D. There are 12 residues in the CDR3. CDR1 is SGHRS, CDR2 YFSETQ, per germline. The V end was cut by 5 bases, the J end by 1 base, with 6 bases between. CDR3 region: CASRTVNYGYTF. The DNA of the CDR3 is TGCGCCAGCAGAACAGTTAACTATGGCTACACCTTC.

The chain recombines TRBV9 with TRBJ1-1; D uncertain. CDR3 length equals 14 residues. Germline V gives CDR1 SGDLS, CDR2 YYNGEE. V gave up 4 bases and J gave up 0 bases, with 10 bases separating them. This CDR3 reads CASSPSLVNTEAFF. The DNA of the CDR3 is TGTGCCAGCAGCCCGAGCTTGGTGAACACTGAAGCTTTCTTT.

The chain links TRBV5-4 to TRBJ1-2; 7 bases are shared with TRBD1. The V gene end was trimmed by 0 bases and the J gene end by 3 bases; junction bases not matched to a gene: 5. Per the germline V gene, CDR1 is SGHNT and CDR2 is YYREEE (reference sequence). This CDR3 spans 15 amino acids. CDR3 nucleotides: TGTGCCAGCAGCTTGGCCGGACAGGTCTACTATGGCTACACCTTC. This sequence encodes CASSLAGQVYYGYTF.

Notes on this clone: Other DNA sequences in this specimen translate into the identical CDR3. The chain links TRBV2 to TRBJ1-1; D gene uncertain. The V end lost 1 base, the J end lost 3 bases, and 6 bases lay between the germline ends. Per the germline V gene, CDR1 is SNHLY and CDR2 is FYNNEI. There are 13 residues in the CDR3. The CDR3 spells CASSEDRDTEAFF. CDR3 DNA sequence: TGTGCCAGCAGTGAAGACCGGGACACTGAAGCTTTCTTT.

The chain combines TRBV7-9 with TRBJ2-7; 7 bases agree with TRBD1. This CDR3 spans 13 amino acids. Losses at the gene ends were 3 bases for V and 3 bases for J; bases not matched to a gene: 2. The V gene's germline CDR1 is SEHNR and CDR2 FQNEAQ (reference sequence). The CDR3 bases are TGTGCCAGCAGCTTGCAGGGGGTCTACGAGCAGTACTTC. Protein product: CASSLQGVYEQYF. Combining the CDR3 with reference TRBV7-9 and TRBJ2-7 gives the whole variable domain DTGVSQNPRHKITKRGQNVTFRCDPISEHNRLYWYRQTLGQGPEFLTYFQNEAQLEKSRLLSDRFSAERPKGSFSTLEIQRTEQGDSAMYLCASSLQGVYEQYFGPGTRLTVT.

This chain links TRBV2 with TRBJ1-2; 7 positions match TRBD1. V shed 2 bases and J 8 bases; nucleotides not matched to a gene: 11. This CDR3 contains 15 residues. Germline V gene sequence: CDR1 SNHLY, CDR2 FYNNEI. The CDR3 DNA reads TGTGCCAGCAGTGAAATCCCGACAGGGAGAGGCGGCTACACCTTC. Translation: CASSEIPTGRGGYTF. Full variable domain (rest looked up from reference TRBV2 and TRBJ1-2): EPEVTQTPSHQVTQMGQEVILRCVPISNHLYFYWYRQILGQKVEFLVSFYNNEISEKSEIFDDQFSVERPDGSNFTLKIRSTKLEDSAMYFCASSEIPTGRGGYTFGSGTRLTVV.

This clone was observed once. This CDR3 reads CASSLGRQNYGYTF. The CDR3 DNA is TGTGCCAGCAGTTTGGGCAGACAGAACTATGGCTACACCTTC. This chain joins TRBV27 and TRBJ1-2; D is perhaps TRBD1 (5 bases). Germline-derived CDR1 and CDR2 are MNHEY and SMNVEV (reference sequence). Trimming took off 3 bases at V and 2 bases at J, with 10 bases between the two ends. The CDR3 has 14 residues.